The 12 T cell receptor beta chains below come from one sample, sequenced in a study of cytomegalovirus exposure and HLA in healthy donors. The PCR ran on 60 Vbeta and 13 Jbeta primers. Clones were read by immunoSEQ multiplex PCR, and TCRdb kept only the in-frame ones, dropping some. The repertoire includes roughly 200,000 clones, roughly 80% of them detected once, and about 3% sits in the top ten. The sample taken for sequencing was PBMCs. The receptors here all came from a man aged 30 to 39 in good health and CMV-seronegative.

The rearrangement joins TRBV11-2 to TRBJ1-1; D not certain. The V gene's germline CDR1 is SGHAT and CDR2 FQNNGV. V gave up 5 bases and J gave up 4 bases, with 20 bases separating them. The CDR3 has 16 amino acids. CDR3 loop: CASSRTSLGSGTEAFF. DNA for the CDR3: TGTGCCAGCAGCCGAACATCACTGGGTTCGGGCACTGAAGCTTTCTTT.

V usage is TRBV6-5 and J usage is TRBJ2-1, with D unclear. Per germline, CDR1 MNHEY and CDR2 SVGAGI. Trimming removed 6 bases from V and 10 bases from J, with 10 bases in between. This CDR3 is built from 11 residues. The CDR3 DNA is TGTGCCAGCAGCATACTTATGGAGCAGTTCTTC. It translates to CASSILMEQFF.

The rearrangement joins TRBV5-4 to TRBJ2-5; 12 bases match TRBD2. From germline, CDR1 is SGHNT and CDR2 YYREEE (reference sequence). Trimming at V came to 3 bases and at J to 5 bases, leaving 2 bases not matched to a gene. The CDR3 totals 14 residues. The CDR3 DNA reads TGTGCCAGCAGCTGGGGGACTAGCGGGGAGACCCAGTACTTC. This translates into CASSWGTSGETQYF.

The rearrangement joins TRBV7-8 to TRBJ2-5; D is perhaps TRBD1 (6 bases). The CDR3 contains 15 residues. Germline V gives CDR1 SGHVS, CDR2 FQNEAQ. Trimming pared 4 bases from V and 2 bases from J, leaving 14 bases between. DNA for the CDR3: TGTGCCAGCAGCTCCAGGGGACGGGAACAAGAGACCCAGTACTTC. It specifies CASSSRGREQETQYF.

DNA for the CDR3: TGTGCCAGCAGCGCATGGGACAGGGGGCACTACGAGCAGTACTTC. This translates into CASSAWDRGHYEQYF. The V call is TRBV7-2, the J call TRBJ2-7; 12 bases agree with TRBD1. The CDR3 runs to 15 residues. Germline CDR1 and CDR2: SGHTA and FQGNSA. Trimming took 5 bases from V and 3 from J; bases not matched to a gene: 5.

This chain links TRBV5-1 with TRBJ1-1; 8 positions match TRBD1. J lost 5 bases, V lost 7 bases, and 10 bases had no gene match. Per the germline V gene, CDR1 is SGHRS and CDR2 is YFSETQ. CDR3 length equals 14 residues. Written as DNA, the CDR3 is TGCGCCAGCGGAATTCAGGGGGCGCAGACTGAAGCTTTCTTT. Residues: CASGIQGAQTEAFF.

The V and J genes are TRBV7-8 and TRBJ2-1, with TRBD1 matching 8 bases. Losses at the gene ends were 0 bases for V and 6 bases for J; bases not matched to a gene: 7. The CDR3 runs 16 residues. Germline assignment: CDR1 SGHVS and CDR2 FQNEAQ. CDR3 protein: CASSLASQTGANEQFF. DNA for the CDR3: TGTGCCAGCAGCTTAGCGTCCCAGACAGGGGCCAATGAGCAGTTCTTC.

On this clone: Different DNA sequences within this sample yield the same CDR3. The chain carries TRBV6-5 and TRBJ2-7; 8 positions agree with TRBD2. Germline assignment: CDR1 MNHEY and CDR2 SVGAGI. Unmatched junction bases numbered 1, after V lost 0 bases and J lost 3 bases. CDR3 length: 14 residues. DNA of the CDR3: TGTGCCAGCAGTTACTCGGCGGGGGGCTACGAGCAGTACTTC. Its translation: CASSYSAGGYEQYF.

The V and J genes are TRBV20-1 and TRBJ1-2, with a tentative D call TRBD1 (6 bases). Germline loops: CDR1 DFQATT, CDR2 SNEGSKA (reference sequence). The CDR3 loop spans 11 amino acids. Trimming removed 8 bases from V and 5 bases from J, with 12 bases in between. The CDR3 loop reads CSRGQYYGYTF. The CDR3 DNA sequence: TGCAGTCGTGGACAGTATTATGGCTACACCTTC.

This clone has only a few counts. The chain employs TRBV6-5 and TRBJ2-6; D unresolved. Looked up from germline, CDR1 is MNHEY and CDR2 is SVGAGI. Trimming took off 6 bases at V and 1 base at J, with 10 bases between the two ends. CDR3 length: 15 amino acids. The CDR3 coding sequence is TGTGCCAGCAGGTCCTACTCATCTGGGGCCAACGTCCTGACTTTC. Encoded protein: CASRSYSSGANVLTF.

The rearrangement joins TRBV7-2 to TRBJ2-7; 12 bases agree with TRBD1. V was clipped by 4 bases and J by 3 bases; unmatched bases: 7. The CDR3 runs 16 residues. Looked up from germline, CDR1 is SGHTA and CDR2 is FQGNSA. The CDR3 DNA reads as TGTGCCAGCAGCTGGGGGGGACAGGGGGCTTTCTACGAGCAGTACTTC. This encodes CASSWGGQGAFYEQYF. Variable domain in full (rest from reference TRBV7-2 and TRBJ2-7): GAGVSQSPSNKVTEKGKDVELRCDPISGHTALYWYRQSLGQGLEFLIYFQGNSAPDKSGLPSDRFSAERTGGSVSTLTIQRTQQEDSAVYLCASSWGGQGAFYEQYFGPGTRLTVT.

The chain employs TRBV11-2 and TRBJ1-6; 7 bases match TRBD1. V shed 5 bases and J 7 bases; nucleotides not matched to a gene: 8. The CDR3 has 15 residues. CDR1 and CDR2 from the germline V gene are SGHAT and FQNNGV. CDR3 DNA sequence: TGTGCCAGCAGCACCCGACAGGGACCCAATTCACCCCTCCACTTT. The encoded protein is CASSTRQGPNSPLHF.